This TCR beta chain was recovered during a study of Ad26.COV2.S vaccination and SARS-CoV-2 variants. Study background: Into the muscle, Ad26.COV2.S was dosed once or twice, 56 days apart. Overall study results and limits: There was a possibility that the TCR breadth and depth analyses underestimated total T cell responses. Breadth measured for non-spike TCRs was similar across vaccine and placebo recipients.

Concerning this clone itself: As yet, its antigen is unknown.

Generated by immunoSEQ multiplex PCR, the TCRdb table keeps only in-frame clones and is missing some. This table holds more than 300,000 clones, 65% to 90% found once. The treatment was: some 20 received Ad26.COV2.S at low or high dose, single or two shots; roughly five received placebo; per-sample allocation not given. All samples were drawn on day 63, counting from the first vaccine or placebo injection. Vaccination employed an Ad26 vector expressing the Wuhan-strain SARS-CoV-2 spike. Losses at the gene ends were 0 bases for V and 0 bases for J; bases not matched to a gene: 10. This CDR3 contains 19 residues. Germline values: CDR1 LGHNA, CDR2 YNFKEQ.

V is TRBV4-2 and J is TRBJ1-4; the match to TRBD1 covers 7 bases. The clonotype was recovered from a person aged 18-60 years who received the Ad26.COV2.S COVID-19 vaccine or a placebo. Sequences were derived from peripheral blood, sampled in a trial of Ad26.COV2.S vaccine versus placebo. The CDR3 region is CASSQDVLDRPPTNEKLFF. The CDR3 nucleotides read TGTGCCAGCAGCCAAGATGTCCTGGACAGGCCTCCAACTAATGAAAAACTGTTTTTT.